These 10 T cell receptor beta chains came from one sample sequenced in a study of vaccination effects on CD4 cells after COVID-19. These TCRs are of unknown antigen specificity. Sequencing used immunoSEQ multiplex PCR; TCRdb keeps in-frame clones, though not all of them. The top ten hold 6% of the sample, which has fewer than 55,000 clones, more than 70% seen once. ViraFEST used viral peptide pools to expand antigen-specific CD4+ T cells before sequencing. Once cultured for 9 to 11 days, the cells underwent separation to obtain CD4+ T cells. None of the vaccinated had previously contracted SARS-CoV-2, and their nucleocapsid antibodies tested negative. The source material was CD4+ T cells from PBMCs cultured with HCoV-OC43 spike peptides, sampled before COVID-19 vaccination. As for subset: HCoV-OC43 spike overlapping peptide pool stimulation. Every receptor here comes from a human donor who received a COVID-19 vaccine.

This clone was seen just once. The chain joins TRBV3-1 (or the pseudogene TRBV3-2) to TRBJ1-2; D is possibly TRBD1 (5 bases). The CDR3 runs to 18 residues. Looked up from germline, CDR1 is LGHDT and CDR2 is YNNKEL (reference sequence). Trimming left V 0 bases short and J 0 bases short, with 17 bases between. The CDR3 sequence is CASSQDPPGRDANYGYTF. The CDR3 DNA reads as TGTGCCAGCAGCCAAGATCCCCCAGGGCGGGATGCTAACTATGGCTACACCTTC.

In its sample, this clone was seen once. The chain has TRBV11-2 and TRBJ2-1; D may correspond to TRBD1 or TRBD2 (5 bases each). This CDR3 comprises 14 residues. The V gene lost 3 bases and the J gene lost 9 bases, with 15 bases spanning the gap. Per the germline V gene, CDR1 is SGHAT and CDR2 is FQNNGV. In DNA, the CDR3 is TGTGCCAGCAGCTTCACACGGGGCAACAGTGAGCAGTTCTTC. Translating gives CASSFTRGNSEQFF.

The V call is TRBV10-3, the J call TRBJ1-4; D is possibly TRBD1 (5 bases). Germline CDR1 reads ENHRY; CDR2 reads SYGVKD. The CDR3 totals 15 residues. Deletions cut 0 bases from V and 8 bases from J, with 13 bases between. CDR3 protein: CAISESGLDVEKLFF. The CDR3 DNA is TGTGCCATCAGTGAGTCGGGGCTGGACGTGGAAAAACTGTTTTTT.

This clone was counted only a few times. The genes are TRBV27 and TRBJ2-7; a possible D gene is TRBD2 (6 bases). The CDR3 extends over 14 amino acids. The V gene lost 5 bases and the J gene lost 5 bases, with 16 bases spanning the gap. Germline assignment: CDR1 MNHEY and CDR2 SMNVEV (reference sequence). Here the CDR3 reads CASSLKGTSNEQYV. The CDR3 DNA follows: TGTGCCAGCAGTCTTAAAGGGACTTCGAACGAGCAGTACGTC.

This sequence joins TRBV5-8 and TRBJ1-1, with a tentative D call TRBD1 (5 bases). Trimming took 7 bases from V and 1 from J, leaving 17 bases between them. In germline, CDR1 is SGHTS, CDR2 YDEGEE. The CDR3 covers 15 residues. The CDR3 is CASPGPPGGNTEAFF. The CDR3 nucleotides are TGTGCCAGCCCGGGGCCGCCGGGGGGGAACACTGAAGCTTTCTTT.

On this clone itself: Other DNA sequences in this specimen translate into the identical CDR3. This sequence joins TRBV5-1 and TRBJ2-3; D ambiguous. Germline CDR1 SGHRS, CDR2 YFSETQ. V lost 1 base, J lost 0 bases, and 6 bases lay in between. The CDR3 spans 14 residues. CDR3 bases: TGCGCCAGCAGCTTGTCCGCCAGCACAGATACGCAGTATTTT. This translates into CASSLSASTDTQYF. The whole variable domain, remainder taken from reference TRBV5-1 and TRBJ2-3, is KAGVTQTPRYLIKTRGQQVTLSCSPISGHRSVSWYQQTPGQGLQFLFEYFSETQRNKGNFPGRFSGRQFSNSRSEMNVSTLELGDSALYLCASSLSASTDTQYFGPGTRLTVL.

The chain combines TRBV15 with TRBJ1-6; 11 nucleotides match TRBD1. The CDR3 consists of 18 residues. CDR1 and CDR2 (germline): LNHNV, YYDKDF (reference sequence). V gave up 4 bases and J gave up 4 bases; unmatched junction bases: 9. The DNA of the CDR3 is TGTGCCACCAGCACGGACAGGGGGCGCGATCTATATAATTCACCCCTCCACTTT. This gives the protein CATSTDRGRDLYNSPLHF.

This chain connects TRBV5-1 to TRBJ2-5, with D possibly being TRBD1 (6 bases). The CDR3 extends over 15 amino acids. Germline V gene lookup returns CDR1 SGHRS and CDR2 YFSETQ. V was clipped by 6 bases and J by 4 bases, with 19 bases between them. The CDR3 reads CASTAVFDRLETQYF. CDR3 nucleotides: TGCGCCAGCACCGCTGTCTTCGACAGGTTAGAGACCCAGTACTTC.

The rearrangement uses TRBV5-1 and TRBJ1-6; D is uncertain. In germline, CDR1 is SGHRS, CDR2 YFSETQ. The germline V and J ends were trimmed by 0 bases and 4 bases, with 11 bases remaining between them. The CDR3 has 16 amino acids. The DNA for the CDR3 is TGCGCCAGCAGCTTGGGTATAGGGCGGTATAATTCACCCCTCCACTTT. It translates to CASSLGIGRYNSPLHF.

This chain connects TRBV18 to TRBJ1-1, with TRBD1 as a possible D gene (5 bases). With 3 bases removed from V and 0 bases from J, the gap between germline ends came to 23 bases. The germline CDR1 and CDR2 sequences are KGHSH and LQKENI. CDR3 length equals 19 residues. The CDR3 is CASSPGVTGSRGMNTEAFF. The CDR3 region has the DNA TGTGCCAGCTCACCGGGGGTTACGGGCTCCCGCGGGATGAACACTGAAGCTTTCTTT. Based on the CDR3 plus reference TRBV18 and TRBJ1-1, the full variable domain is NAGVMQNPRHLVRRRGQEARLRCSPMKGHSHVYWYRQLPEEGLKFMVYLQKENIIDESGMPKERFSAEFPKEGPSILRIQQVVRGDSAAYFCASSPGVTGSRGMNTEAFFGQGTRLTVV.